This T cell receptor beta chain derives from a study of shared clonotypes between healthy human individuals. Germline lookup yields CDR1 LNHDA and CDR2 SQIVND (reference sequence). The CDR3 sequence is 16 residues long. V was pared by 3 bases and J by 0 bases, with 12 bases between. Repertoires were generated with immunoSEQ multiplex PCR, while TCRdb's copy carries only in-frame clones and drops some. Here the sample spans over 2 million clones, 92% being singletons. The V call is TRBV19, the J call TRBJ1-3; the D is unclear. The sample was naive CD4+ T cells from PBMCs. Subset defined: CD45RA+ positively selected. The receptor's source is a man younger than 30 in good health. Some clones in this sample may be carry-over from other donors' samples. CDR3 bases: TGTGCCAGTAGTATGATGGGTACCTTCTCTGGAAACACCATATATTTT. Its protein product is CASSMMGTFSGNTIYF.